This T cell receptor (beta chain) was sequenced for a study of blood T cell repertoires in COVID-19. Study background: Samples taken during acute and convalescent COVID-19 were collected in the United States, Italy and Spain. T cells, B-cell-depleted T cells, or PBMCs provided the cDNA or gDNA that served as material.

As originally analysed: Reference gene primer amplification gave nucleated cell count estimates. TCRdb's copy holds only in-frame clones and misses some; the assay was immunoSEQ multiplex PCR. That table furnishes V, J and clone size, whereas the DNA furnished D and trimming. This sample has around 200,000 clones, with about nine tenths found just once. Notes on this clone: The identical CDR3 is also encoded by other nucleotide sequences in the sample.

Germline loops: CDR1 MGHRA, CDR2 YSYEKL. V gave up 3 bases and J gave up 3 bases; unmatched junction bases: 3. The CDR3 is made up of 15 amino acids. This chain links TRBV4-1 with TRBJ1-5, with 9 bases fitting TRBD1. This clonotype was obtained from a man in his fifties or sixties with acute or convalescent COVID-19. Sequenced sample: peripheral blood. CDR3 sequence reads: CASSQGTGINQPQHF. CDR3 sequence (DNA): TGCGCCAGCAGCCAGGGGACAGGGATCAATCAGCCCCAGCATTTT.